The rows below give T cell receptor beta chains drawn from one sample of a study of OX40 agonist ivuxolimab in advanced cancers. Assay used: immunoSEQ multiplex PCR; TCRdb lists only in-frame clones, some missing. The sample carries 45,000 to 65,000 clones, roughly nine tenths recorded once. Specimen: CD4+ or CD8+ T cells sorted from blood, collected in a trial of the OX40 agonist ivuxolimab. These receptor sequences come from an adult with an advanced solid tumor such as melanoma, head and neck, liver or kidney cancer. Each CDR3 is given with its conserved first and last residue. Each record gives: V gene, D gene, clone size, J gene, CDR3 DNA, CDR3 protein. D genes are given only for firm matches. Size tells how often a clone was seen (once, few, many) or the class of an expanded clone, and some rows leave it out.

v_gene: TRBV9
d_gene: .
abundance: .
j_gene: TRBJ2-7
CDR3nt: TGTGCCAGCAGCGTAGAGGAGCAGTCCTACGAGCAGTACTTC
CDR3aa: CASSVEEQSYEQYF

v_gene: TRBV7-2
d_gene: .
abundance: .
j_gene: TRBJ1-1
CDR3nt: TGTGCCAGCAGCTCGGGATCCACAGCCACTGAAGCTTTCTTT
CDR3aa: CASSSGSTATEAFF

v_gene: TRBV6-5
d_gene: .
abundance: .
j_gene: TRBJ2-7
CDR3nt: TGTGCCAGCAGTTACTCGTCGGTCAGGGGTTCCTACGAGCAGTACTTC
CDR3aa: CASSYSSVRGSYEQYF

v_gene: TRBV7-8
d_gene: TRBD1
abundance: .
j_gene: TRBJ1-1
CDR3nt: TGTGCCAGCAGCTTAGAATCAGGGGGCTGGACTGAAGCTTTCTTT
CDR3aa: CASSLESGGWTEAFF

v_gene: TRBV7-9
d_gene: .
abundance: .
j_gene: TRBJ1-1
CDR3nt: TGTGCCAGCAGCTTAGTGCCAGGGGTTTACGCTTTCTTT
CDR3aa: CASSLVPGVYAFF

v_gene: TRBV19
d_gene: .
abundance: .
j_gene: TRBJ1-2
CDR3nt: TGTGCCAGTAGTATCCAGGGGTTGAACTATGGCTACACCTTC
CDR3aa: CASSIQGLNYGYTF

v_gene: TRBV6-5
d_gene: TRBD1
abundance: .
j_gene: TRBJ1-3
CDR3nt: TGTGCCAGCAGGTCTACAGGGGTTGGAAACACCATATATTTT
CDR3aa: CASRSTGVGNTIYF

v_gene: TRBV10-3
d_gene: .
abundance: .
j_gene: TRBJ1-4
CDR3nt: TGTGCCATCAGTGAGATCCCTGGGGCATATGGAGAAAAACTGTTTTTT
CDR3aa: CAISEIPGAYGEKLFF

v_gene: TRBV18
d_gene: TRBD1
abundance: once
j_gene: TRBJ2-7
CDR3nt: TGTGCCAGCTCACCGGACAGGGCCCCCTACGAGCAGTACTTC
CDR3aa: CASSPDRAPYEQYF

v_gene: TRBV28
d_gene: .
abundance: .
j_gene: TRBJ1-4
CDR3nt: TGTGCCAGCAGTTGGGGAGCAACTAATGAAAAACTGTTTTTT
CDR3aa: CASSWGATNEKLFF

v_gene: TRBV7-2
d_gene: TRBD2
abundance: .
j_gene: TRBJ2-3
CDR3nt: TGTGCCAGCAGCTTCGCGTTAGCTAGCGGGGGTATCACAGATACGCAGTATTTT
CDR3aa: CASSFALASGGITDTQYF

v_gene: TRBV7-9
d_gene: .
abundance: .
j_gene: TRBJ2-1
CDR3nt: TGTGCCAGCAGTTTAATGAATGAGCAGTTCTTC
CDR3aa: CASSLMNEQFF

v_gene: TRBV5-1
d_gene: .
abundance: .
j_gene: TRBJ2-1
CDR3nt: TGCGCCAGCAGTCTAGGACAGAGAACTCATTACAATGAGCAGTTCTTC
CDR3aa: CASSLGQRTHYNEQFF

v_gene: TRBV6-5
d_gene: .
abundance: .
j_gene: TRBJ2-6
CDR3nt: TGTGCCAGCAGTTACTCTGCAGGGATCGGGGCCAACGTCCTGACTTTC
CDR3aa: CASSYSAGIGANVLTF

v_gene: TRBV5-4
d_gene: .
abundance: .
j_gene: TRBJ1-2
CDR3nt: TGTGCCAGCAGCTATGACACTAACTATGGCTACACCTTC
CDR3aa: CASSYDTNYGYTF

v_gene: TRBV6-1
d_gene: .
abundance: .
j_gene: TRBJ1-6
CDR3nt: TGTGCCAGCAGTTTGTCGGGGAGGGATTCACCCCTCCACTTT
CDR3aa: CASSLSGRDSPLHF

v_gene: TRBV2
d_gene: .
abundance: .
j_gene: TRBJ2-5
CDR3nt: TGTGCCAGCAGTCAAGAGACCCAGTACTTC
CDR3aa: CASSQETQYF

v_gene: TRBV6-1
d_gene: TRBD2
abundance: .
j_gene: TRBJ2-7
CDR3nt: TGTGCCAGCAGTGAAGGGGCCTTCCAGCGGGGCGAGCAGTACTTC
CDR3aa: CASSEGAFQRGEQYF

v_gene: TRBV28
d_gene: .
abundance: .
j_gene: TRBJ1-5
CDR3nt: TGTGCCAGCAGTTCCCCGGTGGGAGGGTTTACGGGCAATCAGCCCCAGCATTTT
CDR3aa: CASSSPVGGFTGNQPQHF

v_gene: TRBV29-1
d_gene: TRBD2
abundance: .
j_gene: TRBJ2-1
CDR3nt: TGCAGCGTTGGGAATTTGCGACTAGCGGGAGCCGGTGAGCAGTTCTTC
CDR3aa: CSVGNLRLAGAGEQFF

v_gene: TRBV7-8
d_gene: TRBD1
abundance: .
j_gene: TRBJ2-7
CDR3nt: TGTGCCAGCAGTCCTACGAGACAGGGGGAGCAGTACTTC
CDR3aa: CASSPTRQGEQYF

v_gene: TRBV28
d_gene: .
abundance: .
j_gene: TRBJ1-2
CDR3nt: TGTGCCAGCAGTTCCGGCAGCCGGGCCTATGGCTACACCTTC
CDR3aa: CASSSGSRAYGYTF

v_gene: TRBV7-9
d_gene: .
abundance: .
j_gene: TRBJ2-3
CDR3nt: TGTGCCAGCAGACCTAGCGGCACAGATACGCAGTATTTT
CDR3aa: CASRPSGTDTQYF

v_gene: TRBV18
d_gene: TRBD2
abundance: .
j_gene: TRBJ2-1
CDR3nt: TGTGCCAGCTCACTTGGACTAGCGGGGAACAATGAGCAGTTCTTC
CDR3aa: CASSLGLAGNNEQFF

v_gene: TRBV7-9
d_gene: TRBD1
abundance: .
j_gene: TRBJ2-7
CDR3nt: TGTGCCAGCAGCCCCTCCGGGACAGTCCACGAGCAGTACTTC
CDR3aa: CASSPSGTVHEQYF

v_gene: TRBV28
d_gene: .
abundance: .
j_gene: TRBJ2-5
CDR3nt: TGTGCCAGCAGTTTAATAGGCCCCCAAGAGACCCAGTACTTC
CDR3aa: CASSLIGPQETQYF

v_gene: TRBV30
d_gene: TRBD1
abundance: .
j_gene: TRBJ2-3
CDR3nt: TGTGCCTGGGCACCCGGGACAGGGACAGATACGCAGTATTTT
CDR3aa: CAWAPGTGTDTQYF

v_gene: TRBV28
d_gene: TRBD2
abundance: once
j_gene: TRBJ2-5
CDR3nt: TGTGCCAGCAGGGGCGGGGGGGCGGAGACCCAGTACTTC
CDR3aa: CASRGGGAETQYF

v_gene: TRBV5-6
d_gene: TRBD2
abundance: once
j_gene: TRBJ2-1
CDR3nt: TGTGCCAGCAGCCCGTTAGCGGGAGGGAGCGATGAGCAGTTCTTC
CDR3aa: CASSPLAGGSDEQFF

v_gene: TRBV5-6
d_gene: .
abundance: .
j_gene: TRBJ2-5
CDR3nt: TGTGCCAGCAGCTTGGGACCGACAAAAGAGACCCAGTACTTC
CDR3aa: CASSLGPTKETQYF

v_gene: TRBV5-6
d_gene: .
abundance: .
j_gene: TRBJ2-2
CDR3nt: TGTGCCAGCAGCCCACAGGGTTTGAACACCGGGGAGCTGTTTTTT
CDR3aa: CASSPQGLNTGELFF

v_gene: TRBV6-1
d_gene: TRBD1
abundance: .
j_gene: TRBJ1-2
CDR3nt: TGTGCCAGCAGTGAATCGGGACAGAGTTCTAACTATGGCTACACCTTC
CDR3aa: CASSESGQSSNYGYTF